This note documents a single T cell receptor beta chain sequence. Antigen unknown. The sample comes from a study of PD-1 blockade in classical Hodgkin lymphoma. Study-level information: Administration of nivolumab to patients was at 3 mg/kg intravenously every 2 weeks.

Some clones are missing from TCRdb's copy, which holds only in-frame ones; the method was immunoSEQ multiplex PCR. The table includes just under 65,000 clones, roughly nine tenths detected once. General study points: CD4+ but not CD8+ TCR diversity rose significantly by C4D1. The baseline diversity of complete responders showed similarity to that of newly diagnosed patients.

This CDR3 has 16 amino acids. The V end was cut by 4 bases, the J end by 0 bases, with 16 bases between. The germline V gene encodes CDR1 MDHEN and CDR2 SYDVKM. Indicated time point: cycle 4 day 1 (C4D1), after 5 to 7 weeks of nivolumab. All trial patients relapsed after autologous stem cell transplantation. Classification of best responses gave complete response, partial response or progressive disease. The chain has TRBV28 and TRBJ2-7; D is perhaps TRBD1 or TRBD2 (5 bases each). This specimen was peripheral blood mononuclear cells (PBMCs), taken before the fourth cycle of nivolumab. The receptor comes from a human donor with classical Hodgkin lymphoma. CDR3 loop: CASSWAPGAISYEQYF. The CDR3 region has the DNA TGTGCCAGCAGTTGGGCCCCCGGGGCAATCTCCTACGAGCAGTACTTC.